These 18 T cell receptor beta chains were sequenced from one sample in a study of T cell responses to AZD1222 COVID-19 vaccine. Some clones are missing from TCRdb's copy, which holds only in-frame ones; the method was immunoSEQ multiplex PCR. The repertoire holds tens of thousands of clones, with roughly nine tenths as singletons. The specimen comprised peripheral blood, sampled 28 days after the second AZD1222 dose. Receptors were obtained from an adult who received the AZD1222 COVID-19 vaccine.

This clone has more than one count but fewer than ten. This chain connects TRBV19 to TRBJ1-1; D gene unclear. The CDR3 is 14 residues long. The V gene's germline CDR1 is LNHDA and CDR2 SQIVND (reference sequence). With 3 bases removed from V and 4 bases from J, the gap between germline ends came to 12 bases. CDR3 DNA sequence: TGTGCCAGTAGTATGATGGGTCGGGGCACTGAAGCTTTCTTT. The encoded protein is CASSMMGRGTEAFF.

This sequence joins TRBV10-3 and TRBJ1-6; D not resolved. The CDR3 has 15 residues. Per the germline V gene, CDR1 is ENHRY and CDR2 is SYGVKD. V gave up 2 bases and J gave up 10 bases, with 15 bases separating them. The CDR3 region is CAISEAGYLGSPLHF. In DNA, the CDR3 is TGTGCCATCAGTGAGGCCGGGTACTTAGGGTCACCCCTCCACTTT.

The V gene is TRBV11-3, the J gene TRBJ2-7, with D uncertain. The V gene's germline CDR1 is SGHNT and CDR2 YENEEA. Trimming pared 0 bases from V and 3 bases from J, leaving 6 bases between. CDR3 length: 13 amino acids. CDR3 in amino acids: CASSLEWDYEQYF. CDR3 in DNA: TGTGCCAGCAGCTTAGAGTGGGACTACGAGCAGTACTTC.

The chain joins TRBV6-5 to TRBJ2-3; 7 bases line up with TRBD2. Germline V gene sequence: CDR1 MNHEY, CDR2 SVGAGI. V gave up 2 bases and J gave up 2 bases; unmatched junction bases: 1. This CDR3 contains 14 residues. The CDR3 sequence is CASSYSGVTDTQYF. The CDR3 DNA reads as TGTGCCAGCAGTTACAGCGGGGTCACAGATACGCAGTATTTT.

The chain has TRBV7-2 and TRBJ1-2; D possibly corresponds to TRBD1 (5 bases). V was shortened by 5 bases and J by 0 bases, with 16 bases between the two germline ends. Germline CDR1 SGHTA, CDR2 FQGNSA. The length of the CDR3 is 16 residues. The CDR3 DNA reads as TGTGCCAGCAGCCGGGGGGGAGACCCTACTAACTATGGCTACACCTTC. Its protein product is CASSRGGDPTNYGYTF.

The V and J genes are TRBV30 and TRBJ1-2; D is uncertain. This CDR3 has 14 residues. Germline values: CDR1 GTSNPN, CDR2 SVGIG (reference sequence). Trimming took off 0 bases at V and 6 bases at J, with 14 bases between the two ends. CDR3 nucleotide sequence: TGTGCCTGGAGTGTCCTCGGGGTTCCCAATGGCTACACCTTC. It codes for CAWSVLGVPNGYTF.

The chain links TRBV6-5 to TRBJ2-7; 12 nucleotides align to TRBD1. Germline CDR1 is MNHEY and CDR2 is SVGAGI. Trimming took 8 bases from V and 6 from J; bases not matched to a gene: 5. This CDR3 is 13 amino acids long. As DNA, the CDR3 is TGTGCCAGCGACCGGGACAGGGGGCGCGAGCAGTACTTC. The encoded protein is CASDRDRGREQYF.

This clone was detected a few times. The V call is TRBV12-5, the J call TRBJ1-5; D might be TRBD1 (6 bases). V lost 7 bases and J lost 7, with 17 bases in between. The germline gives CDR1 LGHNT, CDR2 FRNRAP. This CDR3 is 14 amino acids long. The CDR3 sequence is CASAPEQGGQPQHF. The CDR3 coding sequence is TGTGCTAGTGCTCCGGAACAGGGCGGGCAGCCCCAGCATTTT.

The chain couples TRBV7-9 to TRBJ2-7, with D perhaps TRBD1 (6 bases). CDR1 is SEHNR, CDR2 FQNEAQ, per germline (reference sequence). CDR3 length: 15 residues. The germline V and J ends were trimmed by 5 bases and 0 bases, with 14 bases remaining between them. The CDR3 bases are TGTGCCAGCAGCCTCGATCAGACAGGCTCCTACGAGCAGTACTTC. Protein sequence: CASSLDQTGSYEQYF.

DNA of the CDR3: TGTGCCAGCAGTTTACTGCAGGGGCTCAACTATGGCTACACCTTC. Encoded protein: CASSLLQGLNYGYTF. The chain has TRBV28 and TRBJ1-2; a weak D match, TRBD1 (6 bases). CDR1 and CDR2 (germline): MDHEN, SYDVKM. This CDR3 spans 15 amino acids. The ends were cut back, 2 bases at V and 2 bases at J, with 12 bases in the middle.

The rearrangement uses TRBV6-1 and TRBJ1-4, with D possibly matching TRBD1 (6 bases). Trimming left V 1 base short and J 7 bases short, with 16 bases between. The CDR3 is made up of 16 amino acids. The germline CDR1 and CDR2 sequences are MNHNS and SASEGT. The CDR3, as DNA: TGTGCCAGCAGTGAAGGGACAAGGGGGGATGGTGAAAAACTGTTTTTT. Protein sequence: CASSEGTRGDGEKLFF.

In this sample, this clone turned up once. V gene TRBV5-6 combines with J gene TRBJ1-5; D is possibly TRBD1 (5 bases). V lost 3 bases to trimming and J lost 7 bases, with 23 bases between them. The germline V gene has CDR1 SGHDT and CDR2 YYEEEE. The CDR3 extends over 17 amino acids. The DNA for the CDR3 is TGTGCCAGCAGCTCTTCCCGACTCTCAGGGACTTGGCAGCCCCAGCATTTT. Protein: CASSSSRLSGTWQPQHF.

This chain links TRBV27 with TRBJ1-1, with TRBD1 matching 11 bases. The V gene end was trimmed by 5 bases and the J gene end by 3 bases; junction bases not matched to a gene: 5. In germline, CDR1 is MNHEY, CDR2 SMNVEV (reference sequence). CDR3 length: 15 amino acids. CDR3 bases: TGTGCCAGCAGTCCGGGGACAGGGGGGTACACTGAAGCTTTCTTT. It translates to CASSPGTGGYTEAFF.

A single count supports this clone. This rearrangement joins TRBV7-3 to TRBJ1-4; D uncertain. The germline CDR1 and CDR2 sequences are SGHTA and FQGTGA. Trimming pared 2 bases from V and 0 bases from J, leaving 19 bases between. The CDR3 is 19 residues long. CDR3 bases: TGTGCCAGCAGCTTAGGAGGGCCCGGTCCCCTCACAACTAATGAAAAACTGTTTTTT. Its translation: CASSLGGPGPLTTNEKLFF.

In its sample, this clone was seen a few times. This chain joins TRBV18 and TRBJ2-7; D remains unclear. The CDR3 length is 14 residues. Per germline, CDR1 KGHSH and CDR2 LQKENI. V dropped 3 bases and J dropped 3 bases, with 12 bases sitting between them. CDR3 coding DNA: TGTGCCAGCTCACCCGCCGGGTCCGACTACGAGCAGTACTTC. Its protein product is CASSPAGSDYEQYF.

CDR3 in DNA: TGTGCCAGCAGCCGACCAACCTACGAGCAGTACTTC. It is translated as CASSRPTYEQYF. The chain joins TRBV5-6 to TRBJ2-7; D not resolved. CDR3 length equals 12 residues. Germline V lookup: CDR1 SGHDT, CDR2 YYEEEE. Trimming took off 4 bases at V and 2 bases at J, with 7 bases between the two ends.

J is TRBJ2-3 and V is TRBV2, with D possibly being TRBD2 (6 bases). V lost 7 bases, J lost 3 bases, and 11 bases lay in between. The length of the CDR3 is 13 residues. Germline V CDR1 and CDR2: SNHLY, FYNNEI. CDR3 DNA: TGTGCCAGCATCCCCGGGGGTACAGATACGCAGTATTTT. Its translation is CASIPGGTDTQYF.

V is TRBV29-1 and J is TRBJ1-1, with D tentatively TRBD1 (5 bases). Trimming took 6 bases from V and 0 from J, leaving 11 bases between them. This CDR3 is built from 13 residues. Per germline, CDR1 SQVTM and CDR2 ANQGSEA. CDR3 sequence reads: CSVGDTMNTEAFF. The CDR3 nucleotides read TGCAGCGTAGGGGATACTATGAACACTGAAGCTTTCTTT.